The TCR beta chain described here comes from a study of CD4 T cells in relation to SARS-CoV-2 and coronaviruses. Study summary: PBMCs were cultured with antigen for roughly 10 days before TCR beta sequencing. Crossreactive spike epitopes shared across donors were mapped to their HLA restriction. Controls used an HIV-1 Nef peptide pool or no peptide.

The CDR3 loop spans 13 amino acids. Looked up from germline, CDR1 is LGHNT and CDR2 is FRNRAP. V lost 1 base and J 8 bases, leaving 9 bases between the germline ends. Method: immunoSEQ multiplex PCR; TCRdb's copy keeps in-frame clones and lacks some. The data show around 31,000 clones, around 72% seen once. The unexposed donors gave CD4+ T cells in 2011-2018, prior to COVID-19. After ten to eleven days of culture, CD4+ T cells were isolated. Cultures received half-medium IL-2 refreshes on days 3 and 7. As regards this clone: No antigen is known for it.

The sequence derives from a human donor in good health. Source material: CD4+ T cells from PBMCs, cultured in vitro. V and J are TRBV12-5 and TRBJ2-4, with D tentatively TRBD1 (5 bases). CDR3 DNA sequence: TGTGCTAGTGGTTTGGGGGGCAGAGACATTCAGTACTTC. The encoded protein is CASGLGGRDIQYF.